This record concerns one T cell receptor beta chain sequence. Its specificity is unknown. These data originate in a study of cytomegalovirus exposure and HLA in healthy donors. Study-level points and caveats: Productive status was seen about 87% or about 30% of the time for most TCR beta V segments in an earlier analysis. In terms of immune exposure information, only CMV serostatus was available. Generally TCR sequences proved uncommon, though certain public TCRs appeared in numerous donors.

The length of the CDR3 is 15 residues. Germline V gene lookup returns CDR1 MNHNS and CDR2 SASEGT. Trimming took 6 bases from V and 1 from J; bases not matched to a gene: 6. The PCR employed 60 Vbeta primers together with 13 Jbeta primers. The protocol was immunoSEQ multiplex PCR, while the TCRdb copy is restricted to in-frame clones and leaves out a portion. This repertoire shows some 100,000 clones, about 68% found once; its top ten account for roughly 15%. The chain combines TRBV6-1 with TRBJ1-5, with 7 bases matching TRBD1. The material sequenced was PBMCs. This TCR was sampled from a male donor in good health and CMV-seropositive. CDR3 bases: TGTGCCAGCAGCAGACAGGGTGTGAGCAATCAGCCCCAGCATTTT. It is translated as CASSRQGVSNQPQHF.